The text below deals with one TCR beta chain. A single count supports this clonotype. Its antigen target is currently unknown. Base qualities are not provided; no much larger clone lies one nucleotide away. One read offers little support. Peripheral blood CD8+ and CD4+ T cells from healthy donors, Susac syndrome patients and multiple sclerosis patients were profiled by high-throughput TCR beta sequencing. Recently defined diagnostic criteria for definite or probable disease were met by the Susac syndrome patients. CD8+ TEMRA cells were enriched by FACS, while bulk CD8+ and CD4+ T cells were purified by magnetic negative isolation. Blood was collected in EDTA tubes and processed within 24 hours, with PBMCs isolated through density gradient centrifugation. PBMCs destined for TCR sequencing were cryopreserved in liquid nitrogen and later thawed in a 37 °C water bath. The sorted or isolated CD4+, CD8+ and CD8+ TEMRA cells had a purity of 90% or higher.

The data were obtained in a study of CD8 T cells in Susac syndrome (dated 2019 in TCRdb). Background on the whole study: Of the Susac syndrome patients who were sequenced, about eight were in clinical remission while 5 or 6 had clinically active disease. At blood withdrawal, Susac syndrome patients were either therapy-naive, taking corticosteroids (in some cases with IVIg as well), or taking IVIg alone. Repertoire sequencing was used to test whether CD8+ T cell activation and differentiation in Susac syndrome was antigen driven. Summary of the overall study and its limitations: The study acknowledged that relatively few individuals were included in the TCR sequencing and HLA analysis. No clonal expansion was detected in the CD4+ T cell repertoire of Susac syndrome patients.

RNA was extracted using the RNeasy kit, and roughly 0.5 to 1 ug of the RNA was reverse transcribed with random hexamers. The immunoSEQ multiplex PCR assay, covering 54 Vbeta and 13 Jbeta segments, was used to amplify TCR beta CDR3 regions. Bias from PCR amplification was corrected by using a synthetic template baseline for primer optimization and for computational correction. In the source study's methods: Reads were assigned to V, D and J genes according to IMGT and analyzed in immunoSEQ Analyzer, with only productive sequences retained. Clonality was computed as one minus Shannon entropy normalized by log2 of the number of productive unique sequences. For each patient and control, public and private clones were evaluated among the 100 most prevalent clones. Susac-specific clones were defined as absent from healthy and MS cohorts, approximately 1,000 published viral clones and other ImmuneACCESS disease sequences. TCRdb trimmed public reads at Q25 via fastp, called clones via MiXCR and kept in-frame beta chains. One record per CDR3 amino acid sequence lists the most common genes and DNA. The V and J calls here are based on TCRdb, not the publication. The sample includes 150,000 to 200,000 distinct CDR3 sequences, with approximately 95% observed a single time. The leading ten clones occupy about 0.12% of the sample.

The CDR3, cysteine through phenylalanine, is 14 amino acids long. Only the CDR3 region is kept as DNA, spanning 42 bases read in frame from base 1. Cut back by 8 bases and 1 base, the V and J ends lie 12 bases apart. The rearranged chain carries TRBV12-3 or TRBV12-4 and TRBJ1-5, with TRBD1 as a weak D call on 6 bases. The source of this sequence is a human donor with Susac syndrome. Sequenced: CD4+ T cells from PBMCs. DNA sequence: TGTGCCAGCCGCACAGGGACAAGCAATCAGCCCCAGCATTTT. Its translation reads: CASRTGTSNQPQHF.